This entry features one T cell receptor beta chain sequence. No antigen is known for it. Base qualities are not provided; no much larger clone lies one nucleotide away. The trim is 9 bases for V and 8 bases for J, with a gap of 18 bases between the germline ends. CDR1 and CDR2 are read off the germline V gene as MNHNS and SASEGT. From its cysteine to its phenylalanine, the CDR3 spans 13 amino acids. This entry keeps only the CDR3 DNA: 39 bases, framed from base 1. Using the deep immunoSEQ assay, multiplex PCR amplified TCR CDR3 regions from genomic DNA. Extracted genomic DNA from each cell subset was distributed evenly across all wells of several immunoSEQ 96-well plates, and each plate was treated as a replicate. For sorted subsets, each replicate PCR was loaded with roughly 190 ng genomic DNA, equivalent to 30,000 or so T cell genomes. The purified libraries were quantified using a Qubit 3.0 fluorometer, sized with a Bioanalyzer 2100, and then quantified again using the KAPA Library Quantification kit. Every immunoSEQ 96-well plate was sequenced on a dedicated single-read 150-cycle Illumina NextSeq 550 flow cell. Per the source publication's procedure: Because the immunoSEQ output held only junctional sequences and lacked quality scores, the filtering could not match the filtering applied to full-length reads. To assign V/J genes and CDR3, sequences were annotated using PyIR, a Python wrapper for IgBLAST v1.9, with IMGT germline references. Any read was removed if the V/J assignment was weak (E-value above 1e-6), the CDR3 was missing, or the read contained stop codons, out-of-frame junctions, or ambiguous translated residues. V3J clonotypes were defined by identical inferred V gene, J gene, and CDR3 amino acid sequence. The percentage overlap between two repertoires was calculated by dividing the number of shared unique clonotypes by the size of the smaller repertoire. Richness of each repertoire was evaluated using RTK rarefaction, the Chao1 estimator, and Recon v2.1 estimates of unobserved clonotypes. Generation probabilities for all TCRbeta clonotypes obtained by the gDNA method from a handful of donors were computed using OLGA. This is the immuneACCESS table as TCRdb keeps it, with only in-frame sequences that have V and J called. A part of the clones is gone; compared with another copy, unresolved V genes explain less than half, and the rest is unexplained. V and J calls plus clone size are reproduced from that table; the DNA served to infer D and trimming. For this sample there are over 2 million clones; about 95% appear just once. 0.1% to 0.15% of the sample comes from the top ten.

This entry belongs to a study of shared clonotypes between healthy human individuals (dated by TCRdb to 2020 to 2022). About the study as a whole: The cohort comprised a couple of women and a few men aged 18 to 49 years. Per donor, three plates each were used for CD4 naive and CD4 memory, two for CD8 naive, and one for CD8 memory. Blood TCR repertoires of 5 or 6 healthy adults were deeply sequenced to estimate repertoire size and the extent of clonotype sharing between individuals. To increase sequencing depth and limit assay-specific biases, different laboratories used diverse techniques to prepare libraries and sequence TCR repertoires. Between about 0.94 and 8.9 billion PBMCs per donor were obtained by leukapheresis.

Donors were healthy HIV-negative adults with no recently reported acute infections or vaccinations. Every donor was a Caucasian adult residing in Nashville, Tennessee, USA. CD4+ T cells were enriched by magnetic negative selection, after which naive cells were positively selected on CD45RA and the negative fraction was taken as the memory subset. Blood was collected by leukapheresis, and PBMCs were isolated by Ficoll-Histopaque density gradient centrifugation and then cryopreserved in liquid nitrogen vapor phase. Purity and quantity of every magnetically sorted T cell population were checked by analytical flow cytometry. Genomic DNA was isolated from every sorted fraction and measured by UV absorbance on a Nanodrop 2000c. Overall study results and their limits: Sharing across a handful of donors was observed for roughly 5% of naive CD4, about 4% of naive CD8, roughly 2.3% of memory CD4, and approximately 0.41% of memory CD8 clonotypes. Rarefaction of sorted-subset datasets indicated incomplete sequencing despite the large sequencing depth. Because the study included a small number of donors, the genetic and exposure-history diversity represented was limited. Pairwise subsampling led to the expectation that sequencing depth would affect the degree of clonotype sharing among donors. Naive subsets generally had larger estimated clonotype richness than memory subsets did. Sampling was limited to blood, and TCR repertoires in tissue likely differ from TCR repertoires in blood. Higher generation probabilities were observed for clonotypes shared by all four sorted-subset donors than for non-shared clonotypes.

The sample comprised naive CD4+ T cells sorted from blood. Interpreted using the paper, the cell subset or site label stands for: CD45RA+ positively selected. The sequence derives from a young man in good health. The receptor chain draws on TRBV6-1 and TRBJ2-3; TRBD1 is perhaps the D gene, given 5 matching bases. The DNA sequence is given as TGTGCCAGTCAACTTCAAGGGGATGTTACGCAGTATTTT. The resulting protein is CASQLQGDVTQYF.